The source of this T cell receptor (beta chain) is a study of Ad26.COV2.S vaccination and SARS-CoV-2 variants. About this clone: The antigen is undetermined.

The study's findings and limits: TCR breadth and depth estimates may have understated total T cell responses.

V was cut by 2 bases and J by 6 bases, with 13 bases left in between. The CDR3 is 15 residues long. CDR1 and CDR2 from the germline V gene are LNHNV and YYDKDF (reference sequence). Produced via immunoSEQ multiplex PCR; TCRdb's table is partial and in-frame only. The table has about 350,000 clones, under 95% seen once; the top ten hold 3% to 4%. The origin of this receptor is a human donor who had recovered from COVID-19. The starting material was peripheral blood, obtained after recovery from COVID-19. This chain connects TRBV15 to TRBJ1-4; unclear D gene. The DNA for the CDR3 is TGTGCCACCAGCAGATTGGCGGGTCCAGATGAAAAACTGTTTTTT. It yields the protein CATSRLAGPDEKLFF.